This TCR beta chain was retrieved from a study of shared clonotypes between healthy human individuals. Study-wide findings and caveats: The study's rarefaction showed incomplete sorted-subset sequencing despite large depth.

Assay: immunoSEQ multiplex PCR; the TCRdb copy retains only in-frame clones and omits some. The sample carries about 2.4 million clones, more than 80% recorded once. In germline, CDR1 is SGHTA, CDR2 FQGNSA. Trimming left V 0 bases short and J 3 bases short, with 15 bases between. The CDR3 length is 16 residues. Comments on this clone: Its antigen is as yet unknown.

The V call is TRBV7-2, the J call TRBJ2-7; no clear D gene. The sequencing sample was made of naive CD4+ T cells sorted from blood. Noted subset: CD45RA+ positively selected. This clonotype originated in a man aged 18 to 30 in good health. The CDR3 reads CASSLASVPPVYEQYF. The CDR3 bases are TGTGCCAGCAGCTTAGCCTCAGTCCCACCCGTCTACGAGCAGTACTTC.